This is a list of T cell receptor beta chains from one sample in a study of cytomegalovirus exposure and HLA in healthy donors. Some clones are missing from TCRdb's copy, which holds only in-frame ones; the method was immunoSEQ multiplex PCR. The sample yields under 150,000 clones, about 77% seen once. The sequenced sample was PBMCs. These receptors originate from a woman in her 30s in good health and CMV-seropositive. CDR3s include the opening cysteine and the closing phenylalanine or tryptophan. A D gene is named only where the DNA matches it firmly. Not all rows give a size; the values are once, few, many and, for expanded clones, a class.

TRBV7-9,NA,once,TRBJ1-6,TGTGCCAGCAGCCAGACTTACGTAGGTTCACCCCTCCACTTT,CASSQTYVGSPLHF
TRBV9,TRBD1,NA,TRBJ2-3,TGTGCCAGCAGCTCCAGACAGGGGGCAAGAACAGATACGCAGTATTTT,CASSSRQGARTDTQYF
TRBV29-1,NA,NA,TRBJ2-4,TGCAGCGTTGAGTCTTGGGAGAGGGTCAAAAACATTCAGTACTTC,CSVESWERVKNIQYF
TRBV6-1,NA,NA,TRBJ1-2,TGTGCCAGCAGCGACAGTCCTAACTATGGCTACACCTTC,CASSDSPNYGYTF
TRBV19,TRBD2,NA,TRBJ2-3,TGTGCCAGCAAGGGCGGGGGTTGGACAGATACGCAGTATTTT,CASKGGGWTDTQYF
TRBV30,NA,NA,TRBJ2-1,TGTGCCTGGAGTGTCAGGCTAGCCCACGAGCAGTTCTTC,CAWSVRLAHEQFF
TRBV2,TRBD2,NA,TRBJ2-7,TGTGCCAGCAGTGAGAGCGGACTAGCGGGAACTTGGCAGTACTTC,CASSESGLAGTWQYF
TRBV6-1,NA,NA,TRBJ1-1,TGTGCCAGCAGTGGACAGTCTAGCACTGAAGCTTTCTTT,CASSGQSSTEAFF
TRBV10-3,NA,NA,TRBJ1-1,TGTGCCATCAGTGACAGGGAAAACACTGAAGCTTTCTTT,CAISDRENTEAFF
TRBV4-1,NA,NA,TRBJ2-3,TGCGCCAGCAGCCCCTCCGGACTGAGCACAGATACGCAGTATTTT,CASSPSGLSTDTQYF
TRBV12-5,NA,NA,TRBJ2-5,TGTGCTAGTGGTTTCCTCCCTCGGCTAGCCAACCAAGAGACCCAGTACTTC,CASGFLPRLANQETQYF
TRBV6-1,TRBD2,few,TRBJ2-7,TGTGCCAGCAGTGATGCTAGCGGTAGCTCCTACGAGCAGTACTTC,CASSDASGSSYEQYF
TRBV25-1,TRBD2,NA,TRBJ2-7,TGTGCCAGCAGTGTGACTAGCGGGATAAGCTACGAGCAGTACTTC,CASSVTSGISYEQYF
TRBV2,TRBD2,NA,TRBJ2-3,TGTGCCAGCAGTGAATATCGGGGGGGCCCAGATACGCAGTATTTT,CASSEYRGGPDTQYF
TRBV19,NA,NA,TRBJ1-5,TGTGCCAGTAGTAATCAGGCAAATCAGCCCCAGCATTTT,CASSNQANQPQHF
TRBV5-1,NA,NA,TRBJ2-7,TGCGCCAGCAGCTTGGAACTCACAACAGACTACCTACGAGGGCAGTACTTC,CASSLELTTDYLRGQYF
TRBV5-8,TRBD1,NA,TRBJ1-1,TGTGCCCGCAGCTTGAGGGGGCTAGGCACTGAAGCTTTCTTT,CARSLRGLGTEAFF
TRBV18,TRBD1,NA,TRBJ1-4,TGTGCCAGCTCACCTCAGGGACAGGGATATGAAAAACTGTTTTTT,CASSPQGQGYEKLFF
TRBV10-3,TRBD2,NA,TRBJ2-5,TGTGCCATCAAAGCGGGGGCGTACCAAGAGACCCAGTACTTC,CAIKAGAYQETQYF
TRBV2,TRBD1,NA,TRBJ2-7,TGTGCCAGCAGTGGACAGGGGGCTGGCTACGAGCAGTACTTC,CASSGQGAGYEQYF
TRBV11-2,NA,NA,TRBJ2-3,TGTGCCAGCAGCGCGATGGTCCTGCGGGGAAACACAGATACGCAGTATTTT,CASSAMVLRGNTDTQYF
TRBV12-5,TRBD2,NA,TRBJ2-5,TGTGCTAGTGGTTTGCCCTCTAGCGGGGGTCCAGGGACCCAGTACTTC,CASGLPSSGGPGTQYF
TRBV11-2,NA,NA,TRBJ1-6,TGTGCCAGCAGCCCCCCTGGACACCCCGAGATGGCCCTCCACTTT,CASSPPGHPEMALHF
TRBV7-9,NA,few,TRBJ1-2,TGTTCCAGCAGCTTAGAGGATAGCAGGGGAGAAGATGGCTACACCTTC,CSSSLEDSRGEDGYTF
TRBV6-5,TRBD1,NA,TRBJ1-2,TGTGCCAGCAGTACGGGACAGGGGCGGGGGTTTGGCTACACCTTC,CASSTGQGRGFGYTF
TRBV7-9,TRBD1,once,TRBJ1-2,TGTGCCAGCAGCTGGACGGGAACCGGGGGACAGAAAAGAATCTACACCTTC,CASSWTGTGGQKRIYTF
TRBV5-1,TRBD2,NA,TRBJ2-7,TGCGCCAGCAGCTTGGAGCTAGCGGGGGTCTACGAGCAGTACTTC,CASSLELAGVYEQYF
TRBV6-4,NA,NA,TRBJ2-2,TGTGCCAGCAGTGTCAGGGGGGCCGGGGAGCTGTTTTTT,CASSVRGAGELFF